The 20 T cell receptor beta chains listed next were all sequenced from one sample in a study of T cells after yellow fever vaccination. A single record per CDR3 protein comes from TCRdb applying MiXCR to the 5' RACE reads. The table lists hundreds of thousands of distinct CDR3 sequences, about 13% of them singletons. The starting material was PBMCs, obtained on the day of the yellow fever booster vaccination. These receptors originate from a man under 40 who received the YFV17D yellow fever vaccine.

This clonotype has more than one count but fewer than ten. V usage is TRBV5-1 and J usage is TRBJ2-1; no clear D gene. CDR1 and CDR2 (germline): SGHRS, YFSETQ. The CDR3 length is 15 residues. V was trimmed by 0 bases and J by 2 bases, leaving 9 bases between them. CDR3 amino acids: CASSLAPGAYNEQFF. In DNA, the CDR3 is TGCGCCAGCAGCTTGGCCCCAGGAGCCTACAATGAGCAGTTCTTC. The full variable domain, in which reference TRBV5-1 and TRBJ2-1 provide the parts outside the CDR3, is KAGVTQTPRYLIKTRGQQVTLSCSPISGHRSVSWYQQTPGQGLQFLFEYFSETQRNKGNFPGRFSGRQFSNSRSEMNVSTLELGDSALYLCASSLAPGAYNEQFFGPGTRLTVL.

A few counts support this clonotype. V and J are TRBV25-1 and TRBJ2-3; D remains ambiguous. The germline V gene encodes CDR1 MGHDK and CDR2 SYGVNS. This CDR3 has 18 amino acids. Trimming took off 1 base at V and 3 bases at J, with 20 bases between the two ends. The chain's CDR3 is CASSESRRKTPGTDTQYF. In DNA, the CDR3 is TGTGCCAGCAGTGAATCCCGAAGGAAAACACCCGGGACAGATACGCAGTATTTT.

The chain combines TRBV12-3 or TRBV12-4 with TRBJ1-4; D possibly corresponds to TRBD1 (6 bases). With 6 bases removed from V and 3 bases from J, the gap between germline ends came to 14 bases. This CDR3 contains 15 residues. CDR3 region: CASRGPGQPNEKLFF. The DNA for the CDR3 is TGTGCCAGCAGGGGACCAGGACAGCCTAATGAAAAACTGTTTTTT.

This clonotype was recorded a few times. J is TRBJ1-6 and V is TRBV7-9; tentatively, D is TRBD1 (6 bases). The CDR3 is made up of 12 amino acids. Germline assignment: CDR1 SEHNR and CDR2 FQNEAQ (reference sequence). Here the CDR3 DNA reads TGTGCACCGGGGGCGCTTAATTCACCCCTCCACTTT. It encodes CAPGALNSPLHF. Full variable domain (missing parts from reference TRBV7-9 and TRBJ1-6): DTGVSQNPRHKITKRGQNVTFRCDPISEHNRLYWYRQTLGQGPEFLTYFQNEAQLEKSRLLSDRFSAERPKGSFSTLEIQRTEQGDSAMYLCAPGALNSPLHFGNGTRLTVT.

This clonotype has at least ten counts. J is TRBJ2-5 and V is TRBV10-3; weak D call: TRBD1 (6 bases). Germline CDR1 is ENHRY and CDR2 is SYGVKD. CDR3 size: 16 residues. The V end lost 0 bases, the J end lost 1 base, and 12 bases lay between the germline ends. DNA for the CDR3: TGTGCCATCAGTGAGTCTGTAGGACAGTCCCAAGAGACCCAGTACTTC. Protein sequence: CAISESVGQSQETQYF.

This clonotype occurred a few times. This sequence joins TRBV5-4 and TRBJ2-2, with D perhaps TRBD1 (6 bases). The germline gives CDR1 SGHNT, CDR2 YYREEE (reference sequence). V lost 0 bases and J 4 bases, leaving 10 bases between the germline ends. CDR3 length: 15 amino acids. CDR3 sequence: CASSLVGAFTGELFF. CDR3 nucleotide sequence: TGTGCCAGCAGCTTGGTGGGGGCCTTCACCGGGGAGCTGTTTTTT.

The chain employs TRBV5-6 and TRBJ2-5; TRBD2 might be the D (5 bases). The CDR3 is 16 residues long. Per the germline V gene, CDR1 is SGHDT and CDR2 is YYEEEE. V gave up 4 bases and J gave up 0 bases, with 16 bases separating them. The DNA for the CDR3 is TGTGCCAGCAGCACGAAGCCGGGAACCTACCAAGAGACCCAGTACTTC. The encoded protein is CASSTKPGTYQETQYF.

This clonotype was observed at least ten times. The chain couples TRBV18 to TRBJ1-1; 11 nucleotides line up with TRBD1. The CDR3 runs to 13 residues. V shed 10 bases, J shed 11 bases, and the junction held 12 bases outside the gene matches. Per the germline V gene, CDR1 is KGHSH and CDR2 is LQKENI. The CDR3 sequence: CATDSGQGAAAFF. DNA of the CDR3: TGTGCCACCGACTCCGGACAGGGGGCCGCGGCTTTCTTT.

The V and J genes are TRBV12-3 or TRBV12-4 and TRBJ2-7, with TRBD2 as a possible D gene (6 bases). The CDR3 contains 13 residues. Trimming took 6 bases from V and 7 from J, leaving 16 bases between them. The CDR3 sequence: CASRSWRGSEQYF. Here the CDR3 DNA reads TGTGCCAGCAGATCCTGGAGGGGTTCGGAGCAGTACTTC.

This clonotype has just a few counts. The chain employs TRBV12-3 or TRBV12-4 and TRBJ2-2, with 10 bases that match TRBD2. Trimming at V came to 2 bases and at J to 6 bases, leaving 3 bases not matched to a gene. There are 15 residues in the CDR3. CDR3 residues: CASSLRLAGAGELFF. CDR3 nucleotide sequence: TGTGCCAGCAGTTTAAGGCTAGCGGGAGCCGGGGAGCTGTTTTTT.

In its sample, this clonotype was seen a few times. The J gene is TRBJ2-7, the V gene TRBV9; D uncertain. The CDR3 extends over 14 amino acids. The V and J ends lost 0 bases and 2 bases respectively, with 9 bases between them. The germline gives CDR1 SGDLS, CDR2 YYNGEE. In DNA form, the CDR3 reads TGTGCCAGCAGCGTAGCTACCGGAGCCTACGAGCAGTACTTC. This sequence encodes CASSVATGAYEQYF.

This clonotype has more than one count but fewer than ten. The J gene is TRBJ2-3, the V gene TRBV15; D is uncertain. The ends were cut back, 0 bases at V and 4 bases at J, with 8 bases in the middle. CDR1 is LNHNV and CDR2 is YYDKDF in the germline V gene (reference sequence). The CDR3 loop spans 14 amino acids. DNA for the CDR3: TGTGCCACCAGCAGAGATCAGGTTGCAGATACGCAGTATTTT. It codes for CATSRDQVADTQYF.

The chain uses TRBV20-1 and TRBJ2-1; D gene ambiguous. Germline V gene sequence: CDR1 DFQATT, CDR2 SNEGSKA (reference sequence). With 0 bases removed from V and 0 bases from J, the gap between germline ends came to 6 bases. The CDR3 runs 14 residues. This CDR3 is CSARDLHSYNEQFF. CDR3 DNA: TGCAGTGCTAGAGATTTGCACTCCTACAATGAGCAGTTCTTC.

This clonotype has a handful of counts. J is TRBJ2-5 and V is TRBV7-8; D is unclear. Deletions cut 6 bases from V and 4 bases from J, with 6 bases between. Per the germline V gene, CDR1 is SGHVS and CDR2 is FQNEAQ. CDR3 size: 11 residues. This chain's CDR3 is CASRPVETQYF. In DNA, the CDR3 is TGTGCCAGCAGACCCGTAGAGACCCAGTACTTC.

The rearrangement links TRBV20-1 to TRBJ2-7; 8 positions agree with TRBD2. Germline assignment: CDR1 DFQATT and CDR2 SNEGSKA (reference sequence). V lost 3 bases to trimming and J lost 4 bases; unmatched junction nucleotides: 8. This CDR3 has 14 amino acids. This CDR3 is CSASHGRALYEQYF. CDR3 in DNA: TGCAGTGCTAGTCACGGGAGGGCTCTTTACGAGCAGTACTTC.

The table lists this clonotype with a few counts. The chain joins TRBV5-1 to TRBJ2-2; 7 nucleotides agree with TRBD2. CDR1 and CDR2 (germline): SGHRS, YFSETQ. The CDR3 length is 13 residues. V trimming: 3 bases; J trimming: 4 bases; junction bases outside the gene matches: 0. DNA of the CDR3: TGCGCCAGCAGCTGGACTAGCACCGGGGAGCTGTTTTTT. Translation gives CASSWTSTGELFF.

This clonotype was seen at least ten times. The rearrangement links TRBV29-1 to TRBJ2-1, with 9 bases that match TRBD1. The germline gives CDR1 SQVTM, CDR2 ANQGSEA. This CDR3 has 16 residues. Trimming at V came to 5 bases and at J to 3 bases, leaving 11 bases not matched to a gene. The CDR3 loop is CSVMNVVGQGYNEQFF. The CDR3 DNA reads as TGCAGCGTTATGAATGTGGTGGGACAGGGCTACAATGAGCAGTTCTTC.

The chain is built from TRBV20-1 and TRBJ2-7; 9 bases line up with TRBD1. The CDR3 runs 15 residues. J was trimmed by 4 bases and V by 4 bases; bases with no gene match: 11. Germline V gene data show CDR1 as DFQATT and CDR2 as SNEGSKA (reference sequence). CDR3 in amino acids: CSANPTGTGNYEQYF. CDR3 bases: TGCAGTGCTAACCCGACCGGGACAGGGAATTACGAGCAGTACTTC.

This clonotype showed up just a few times. The rearrangement links TRBV9 to TRBJ2-2; maybe TRBD1 (6 bases). Trimming cost V 3 bases and J 6 bases, with 9 bases left between them. This CDR3 has 13 residues. Germline assignment: CDR1 SGDLS and CDR2 YYNGEE. The CDR3 DNA is TGTGCCAGCAGCGCAAACAGGGCCGGGGAGCTGTTTTTT. It codes for CASSANRAGELFF. Looking up the rest from reference TRBV9 and TRBJ2-2 gives the full variable domain: DSGVTQTPKHLITATGQRVTLRCSPRSGDLSVYWYQQSLDQGLQFLIQYYNGEERAKGNILERFSAQQFPDLHSELNLSSLELGDSALYFCASSANRAGELFFGEGSRLTVL.

The V call is TRBV7-9, the J call TRBJ2-3; perhaps TRBD1 as D (6 bases). Trimming left V 4 bases short and J 8 bases short, with 16 bases between. The CDR3 has 14 amino acids. The germline V gene encodes CDR1 SEHNR and CDR2 FQNEAQ (reference sequence). The CDR3 region is CASSSEYREGTQYF. In DNA form, the CDR3 reads TGTGCCAGCAGCTCAGAGTACAGGGAAGGTACGCAGTATTTT.